These 10 T cell receptor beta chains were all obtained from the same sample, sequenced in a study of blood T cell repertoires in COVID-19. The table came from immunoSEQ multiplex PCR; TCRdb's copy has only in-frame clones and leaves some out. The sample yields about 160,000 clones, over 80% seen once. Sequenced sample: peripheral blood. These receptors all stem from a man between 25 and 39 years old with COVID-19, enrolled during active disease.

The chain joins TRBV6-6 to TRBJ1-3; D might be TRBD1 (5 bases). With 4 bases removed from V and 4 bases from J, the gap between germline ends came to 17 bases. CDR3 length: 16 amino acids. Germline CDR1 MNHNY, CDR2 SVGAGI (reference sequence). The CDR3 is CASSFRGEVRGNTIYF. CDR3 coding DNA: TGTGCCAGCAGTTTCCGAGGGGAGGTGAGGGGAAACACCATATATTTT.

The genes are TRBV3-1 (or the pseudogene TRBV3-2) and TRBJ1-5; no firm D call. CDR3 length: 13 residues. Germline CDR1 and CDR2: LGHDT and YNNKEL (reference sequence). Trimming took 4 bases from V and 7 from J, leaving 11 bases between them. The CDR3: CASSPTRAQPQHF. The CDR3 DNA is TGTGCCAGCAGCCCGACGAGGGCACAGCCCCAGCATTTT.

The CDR3 spells CASSHNESPQHF. CDR3 DNA: TGTGCCAGCAGCCATAACGAGTCGCCCCAGCATTTT. The rearrangement links TRBV14 to TRBJ1-5; D not certain. This CDR3 contains 12 residues. The germline V gene has CDR1 SGHDN and CDR2 FVKESK. V was shortened by 3 bases and J by 9 bases, with 9 bases between the two germline ends.

The genes are TRBV6-2 or TRBV6-3 and TRBJ2-7, with TRBD1 identical over 11 bases. After removal of 4 bases from V and 4 bases from J, the junction contained 3 bases not matched to a gene. The CDR3 consists of 14 residues. Germline CDR1 and CDR2: MNHEY and SVGEGT. The CDR3 reads CASSSDRGRYEQYF. The CDR3 DNA reads as TGTGCCAGCAGTTCGGACAGGGGGCGGTACGAGCAGTACTTC.

The chain uses TRBV6-2 or TRBV6-3 and TRBJ2-5; 8 bases line up with TRBD2. The V gene end was trimmed by 7 bases and the J gene end by 2 bases; junction bases not matched to a gene: 9. In germline, CDR1 is MNHEY, CDR2 SVGEGT. The length of the CDR3 is 15 residues. CDR3 DNA: TGTGCCAGCACCCCAGCGGGGGACGTACAAGAGACCCAGTACTTC. Translated: CASTPAGDVQETQYF.

The genes are TRBV12-3 or TRBV12-4 and TRBJ2-7, with 8 positions matching TRBD1. The trim removed 5 bases at V and 6 bases at J, leaving 6 bases unmatched. The CDR3 covers 13 residues. The chain's CDR3 is CASSPQQGVEQYF. CDR3 nucleotides: TGTGCCAGCAGTCCGCAACAGGGGGTCGAGCAGTACTTC.

V gene TRBV19 combines with J gene TRBJ1-6; TRBD1 might be the D (6 bases). V was shortened by 7 bases and J by 7 bases, with 17 bases between the two germline ends. The CDR3 extends over 15 amino acids. Germline V CDR1 and CDR2: LNHDA, SQIVND (reference sequence). The CDR3 DNA reads TGTGCCAGTATAGGGGGAAAGACGCCGAATTCACCCCTCCACTTT. Its translation is CASIGGKTPNSPLHF. Drawing the rest from reference TRBV19 and TRBJ1-6, the complete variable domain is DGGITQSPKYLFRKEGQNVTLSCEQNLNHDAMYWYRQDPGQGLRLIYYSQIVNDFQKGDIAEGYSVSREKKESFPLTVTSAQKNPTAFYLCASIGGKTPNSPLHFGNGTRLTVT.

The V call is TRBV24-1, the J call TRBJ2-1, with TRBD2 matching 8 bases. Germline V gene data show CDR1 as KGHDR and CDR2 as SFDVKD. The CDR3 has 20 residues. Unmatched junction bases numbered 17, after V lost 1 base and J lost 4 bases. This chain's CDR3 is CATSDFPDNSVAGRYNEQFF. The CDR3 DNA sequence: TGTGCCACCAGTGATTTCCCGGACAATTCGGTAGCGGGGAGATACAATGAGCAGTTCTTC.

The chain links TRBV3-1 (or the pseudogene TRBV3-2) to TRBJ1-1; the match to TRBD1 covers 7 bases. V shed 4 bases and J 1 base; nucleotides not matched to a gene: 6. Germline CDR1 is LGHDT and CDR2 is YNNKEL (reference sequence). The CDR3 extends over 15 amino acids. CDR3 in amino acids: CASSRRGGRNTEAFF. The CDR3 region has the DNA TGTGCCAGCAGCCGCCGAGGGGGCCGGAACACTGAAGCTTTCTTT.

This clone appeared once. The genes are TRBV5-6 and TRBJ1-2, with D hard to call. The CDR3 spans 15 residues. Germline loops: CDR1 SGHDT, CDR2 YYEEEE. Trimming stripped 5 bases from V and 0 bases from J, with 14 bases between. The CDR3 DNA is TGTGCCAGCAGACCTCCAGACATCACTAACTATGGCTACACCTTC. Translation: CASRPPDITNYGYTF.